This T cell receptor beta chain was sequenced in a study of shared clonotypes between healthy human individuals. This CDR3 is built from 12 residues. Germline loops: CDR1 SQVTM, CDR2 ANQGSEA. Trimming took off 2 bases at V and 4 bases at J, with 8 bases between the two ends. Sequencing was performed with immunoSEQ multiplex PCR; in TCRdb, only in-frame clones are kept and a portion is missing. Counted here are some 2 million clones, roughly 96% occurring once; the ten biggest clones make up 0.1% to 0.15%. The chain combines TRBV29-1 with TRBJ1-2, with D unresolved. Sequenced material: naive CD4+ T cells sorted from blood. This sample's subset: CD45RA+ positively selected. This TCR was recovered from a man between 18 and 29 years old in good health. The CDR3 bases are TGCAGCGTTGAAACCGAATCCTATGGCTACACCTTC. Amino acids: CSVETESYGYTF.